One and the same sample provided the 12 T cell receptor beta chains below, sequenced in a study of cytomegalovirus exposure and HLA in healthy donors. PCR amplification relied on 60 Vbeta primers (plus 13 Jbeta primers). Repertoires were generated with immunoSEQ multiplex PCR, while TCRdb's copy carries only in-frame clones and drops some. This table has fewer than 250,000 clones, over 80% appearing once. Input material: PBMCs. The receptors here all came from a man between 25 and 39 years old in good health and CMV-seronegative.

The sample holds one count of this clone. The chain has TRBV27 and TRBJ1-1, with a weak D call TRBD1 (5 bases). V was clipped by 8 bases and J by 6 bases, with 10 bases between them. Germline V lookup: CDR1 MNHEY, CDR2 SMNVEV (reference sequence). This CDR3 has 11 amino acids. CDR3 amino acids: CASGGWSEAFF. Written as DNA, the CDR3 is TGTGCCAGCGGGGGGTGGTCTGAAGCTTTCTTT.

A single count supports this clone. This chain uses TRBV7-2 with TRBJ2-5, with D perhaps matching TRBD2 (7 bases). The CDR3 extends over 15 amino acids. Germline V gene data show CDR1 as SGHTA and CDR2 as FQGNSA. Trimming cost V 2 bases and J 2 bases, with 12 bases left between them. The CDR3 is CASSLNAGAQETQYF. CDR3 nucleotide sequence: TGTGCCAGCAGCTTAAATGCGGGGGCACAAGAGACCCAGTACTTC. Using reference TRBV7-2 and TRBJ2-5 for the parts outside the CDR3, the full variable domain is GAGVSQSPSNKVTEKGKDVELRCDPISGHTALYWYRQSLGQGLEFLIYFQGNSAPDKSGLPSDRFSAERTGGSVSTLTIQRTQQEDSAVYLCASSLNAGAQETQYFGPGTRLLVL.

The genes are TRBV2 and TRBJ1-1; D gene unclear. V dropped 7 bases and J dropped 1 base, with 13 bases sitting between them. Germline-derived CDR1 and CDR2 are SNHLY and FYNNEI. The CDR3 sequence is 14 residues long. The CDR3 DNA reads TGTGCCAGCACCGACCCGGGGAAGAACACTGAAGCTTTCTTT. It encodes CASTDPGKNTEAFF. The variable domain in full, completed from reference TRBV2 and TRBJ1-1, reads EPEVTQTPSHQVTQMGQEVILRCVPISNHLYFYWYRQILGQKVEFLVSFYNNEISEKSEIFDDQFSVERPDGSNFTLKIRSTKLEDSAMYFCASTDPGKNTEAFFGQGTRLTVV.

This chain uses TRBV11-2 with TRBJ1-5; D unclear. Trimming took 0 bases from V and 7 from J, leaving 4 bases between them. Looked up from germline, CDR1 is SGHAT and CDR2 is FQNNGV. The CDR3 is 12 amino acids. As DNA, the CDR3 is TGTGCCAGCAGCTTAGATAGCCAGCCCCAGCATTTT. This gives the protein CASSLDSQPQHF.

This chain connects TRBV28 to TRBJ2-7; weak D call: TRBD1 (6 bases). V was trimmed by 3 bases and J by 5 bases, leaving 20 bases between them. Germline V gene data show CDR1 as MDHEN and CDR2 as SYDVKM. The CDR3 spans 16 residues. This CDR3 reads CASSFEGRGFIDEQYF. CDR3 in DNA: TGTGCCAGCAGTTTTGAGGGCAGGGGCTTCATCGACGAGCAGTACTTC.

For the CDR3, the DNA is TGTGCCAGCAGTGGATCGGGGGGCGGCAATCAGCCCCAGCATTTT. Translating it yields CASSGSGGGNQPQHF. The chain is built from TRBV6-5 and TRBJ1-5; a weak D match, TRBD1 (6 bases). The CDR3 loop spans 15 amino acids. V shed 5 bases and J shed 2 bases, with 13 bases lying between them. Germline CDR1 MNHEY, CDR2 SVGAGI.

The CDR3 loop is CATETGGGETQYF. The CDR3 DNA follows: TGTGCCACCGAGACGGGGGGCGGAGAGACCCAGTACTTC. The V gene is TRBV10-3, the J gene TRBJ2-5, with D tentatively TRBD2 (7 bases). Deletions cut 10 bases from V and 4 bases from J, with 16 bases between. Germline CDR1 ENHRY, CDR2 SYGVKD. The CDR3 runs 13 residues.

The rearrangement uses TRBV2 and TRBJ2-3; tentatively, D is TRBD2 (6 bases). Germline V gives CDR1 SNHLY, CDR2 FYNNEI. V lost 4 bases and J 3 bases, leaving 14 bases between the germline ends. The CDR3 is made up of 15 amino acids. In DNA, the CDR3 is TGTGCCAGCAGTGTTGAATTTGGGGGGACAGATACGCAGTATTTT. It yields the protein CASSVEFGGTDTQYF.

V usage is TRBV28 and J usage is TRBJ2-3, with TRBD2 matching over 7 bases. Germline V CDR1 and CDR2: MDHEN, SYDVKM. The CDR3 is 15 residues long. V shed 7 bases, J shed 2 bases, and the junction held 9 bases outside the gene matches. Here the CDR3 reads CASTVTGGTTDTQYF. The CDR3 DNA reads as TGTGCCAGCACCGTAACGGGGGGAACCACAGATACGCAGTATTTT.

The chain couples TRBV4-3 to TRBJ2-7; D not resolved. Trimming removed 4 bases from V and 3 bases from J, with 13 bases in between. Germline lookup yields CDR1 LGHNA and CDR2 YSLEER. The CDR3 spans 14 residues. Here the CDR3 reads CASSPVYSGYEQYF. As DNA, the CDR3 is TGCGCCAGCAGCCCCGTATACTCAGGCTACGAGCAGTACTTC.

This chain uses TRBV4-1 with TRBJ2-7; D is perhaps TRBD2 (6 bases). The germline gives CDR1 MGHRA, CDR2 YSYEKL. Trimming pared 1 base from V and 5 bases from J, leaving 15 bases between. There are 15 residues in the CDR3. The CDR3 nucleotides read TGCGCCAGCAGCCAAGTTGACGGGAGTGACAACGAGCAGTACTTC. Amino acid sequence: CASSQVDGSDNEQYF.

The rearrangement joins TRBV4-2 to TRBJ2-1, with D perhaps TRBD2 (5 bases). Between the trimmed V and J ends, which lost 3 bases and 5 bases, there was a span of 11 bases. This CDR3 contains 14 residues. Germline V gives CDR1 LGHNA, CDR2 YNFKEQ. Written as DNA, the CDR3 is TGTGCCAGCAGCCAGGTGGGAGTGGACAATGAGCAGTTCTTC. Its protein is CASSQVGVDNEQFF.